This is a list of T cell receptor beta chains from one sample in a study of blood T cell repertoires in COVID-19. TCRdb's copy holds only in-frame clones and misses some; the assay was immunoSEQ multiplex PCR. The sample holds some 170,000 clones, more than 60% seen once. Specimen: peripheral blood. The receptor source for this set is a man in his 70s with acute or convalescent COVID-19. Both conserved end residues are part of each CDR3. The D gene is left open where the match is weak. Only part of the rows carry a size: once, few, many, or a class if the clone is expanded.

V gene: TRBV5-5
J gene: TRBJ1-1
D gene: NA
clone size: NA
CDR3 protein: CASSARDDRRGAFF
CDR3 DNA: TGTGCCAGCAGCGCCCGGGACGACCGGCGGGGAGCTTTCTTT

V gene: TRBV27
J gene: TRBJ1-1
D gene: NA
clone size: NA
CDR3 protein: CASSLSIKTGTEAFF
CDR3 DNA: TGTGCCAGCAGTTTATCGATAAAGACGGGGACTGAAGCTTTCTTT

V gene: TRBV18
J gene: TRBJ2-5
D gene: NA
clone size: NA
CDR3 protein: CASSPTGTKETQYF
CDR3 DNA: TGTGCCAGCTCACCCACAGGGACCAAAGAGACCCAGTACTTC

V gene: TRBV28
J gene: TRBJ1-2
D gene: NA
clone size: NA
CDR3 protein: CASTTGGGYTF
CDR3 DNA: TGTGCCAGCACTACCGGGGGAGGCTACACCTTC

V gene: TRBV6-1
J gene: TRBJ2-7
D gene: NA
clone size: NA
CDR3 protein: CASRKTGSSYEQYF
CDR3 DNA: TGTGCCAGCAGGAAAACAGGGAGTTCCTACGAGCAGTACTTC

V gene: TRBV6-6
J gene: TRBJ2-1
D gene: TRBD2
clone size: NA
CDR3 protein: CASSYGTSGRDEQFF
CDR3 DNA: TGTGCCAGCAGTTACGGTACTAGCGGGAGAGATGAGCAGTTCTTC

V gene: TRBV6-1
J gene: TRBJ2-7
D gene: NA
clone size: NA
CDR3 protein: CASSEAFSYEQYF
CDR3 DNA: TGTGCCAGCAGTGAAGCCTTTAGCTACGAGCAGTACTTC

V gene: TRBV6-5
J gene: TRBJ1-2
D gene: NA
clone size: NA
CDR3 protein: CASRPDSNYGYTF
CDR3 DNA: TGTGCCAGCAGACCTGACAGCAACTATGGCTACACCTTC

V gene: TRBV12-5
J gene: TRBJ2-7
D gene: NA
clone size: few
CDR3 protein: CASGLVAPLFRDFNSYEQYF
CDR3 DNA: TGTGCTAGTGGTTTGGTCGCTCCACTATTCAGGGACTTTAACTCCTACGAGCAGTACTTC

V gene: TRBV5-1
J gene: TRBJ2-7
D gene: TRBD1
clone size: NA
CDR3 protein: CASSSGTGAYEQYF
CDR3 DNA: TGCGCCAGCAGTTCCGGGACAGGGGCTTACGAGCAGTACTTC

V gene: TRBV3-1/TRBV3-2
J gene: TRBJ2-1
D gene: NA
clone size: NA
CDR3 protein: CASSSEDNEQFF
CDR3 DNA: TGTGCCAGCAGCAGCGAGGACAATGAGCAGTTCTTC

V gene: TRBV28
J gene: TRBJ2-3
D gene: NA
clone size: NA
CDR3 protein: CASTPDRFGADTQYF
CDR3 DNA: TGTGCCAGCACCCCCGACAGGTTTGGCGCAGATACGCAGTATTTT

V gene: TRBV5-1
J gene: TRBJ2-3
D gene: TRBD2
clone size: many
CDR3 protein: CASSYSGGGTDTQYF
CDR3 DNA: TGCGCCAGCAGCTATAGCGGGGGGGGCACAGATACGCAGTATTTT

V gene: TRBV2
J gene: TRBJ1-2
D gene: TRBD1
clone size: NA
CDR3 protein: CASSELGQGRGGYTF
CDR3 DNA: TGTGCCAGCAGTGAATTAGGACAGGGGCGGGGTGGCTACACCTTC

V gene: TRBV19
J gene: TRBJ2-1
D gene: TRBD2
clone size: few
CDR3 protein: CASSNLAGTSYNEQFF
CDR3 DNA: TGTGCCAGTAGTAACCTAGCGGGAACATCCTACAATGAGCAGTTCTTC

V gene: TRBV28
J gene: TRBJ2-1
D gene: TRBD2
clone size: once
CDR3 protein: CASSTGRARQFF
CDR3 DNA: TGTGCCAGCAGCACCGGGAGGGCTCGGCAGTTCTTC

V gene: TRBV9
J gene: TRBJ1-1
D gene: NA
clone size: NA
CDR3 protein: CASSVAGGQANTEAFF
CDR3 DNA: TGTGCCAGCAGCGTAGCCGGGGGGCAGGCCAACACTGAAGCTTTCTTT

V gene: TRBV7-9
J gene: TRBJ2-1
D gene: NA
clone size: few
CDR3 protein: CASSFSGGTYNEQFF
CDR3 DNA: TGTGCCAGCAGCTTTTCGGGGGGCACCTACAATGAGCAGTTCTTC

V gene: TRBV7-9
J gene: TRBJ2-7
D gene: TRBD2
clone size: NA
CDR3 protein: CASRSGTSGSYEQYF
CDR3 DNA: TGTGCCAGCAGATCGGGGACTAGCGGGAGCTACGAGCAGTACTTC

V gene: TRBV2
J gene: TRBJ1-1
D gene: TRBD1
clone size: NA
CDR3 protein: CASSERGLAEAFF
CDR3 DNA: TGTGCCAGCAGTGAGAGGGGGCTCGCTGAAGCTTTCTTT

V gene: TRBV19
J gene: TRBJ2-7
D gene: TRBD1
clone size: NA
CDR3 protein: CASSLLGAGQGRGEQYF
CDR3 DNA: TGTGCCAGTAGTCTTCTTGGGGCGGGACAGGGTCGTGGCGAGCAGTACTTC

V gene: TRBV6-2/TRBV6-3
J gene: TRBJ2-7
D gene: TRBD2
clone size: NA
CDR3 protein: CASSYAGDADEQYF
CDR3 DNA: TGTGCCAGCAGTTACGCGGGAGACGCGGACGAGCAGTACTTC

V gene: TRBV7-3
J gene: TRBJ2-3
D gene: TRBD2
clone size: NA
CDR3 protein: CASSLASGFGTDTQYF
CDR3 DNA: TGTGCCAGCAGCTTGGCTAGCGGGTTCGGCACAGATACGCAGTATTTT

V gene: TRBV9
J gene: TRBJ2-3
D gene: NA
clone size: NA
CDR3 protein: CASSEGELITDTQYF
CDR3 DNA: TGTGCCAGCAGCGAGGGGGAGTTGATAACAGATACGCAGTATTTT

V gene: TRBV5-6
J gene: TRBJ1-1
D gene: TRBD1
clone size: NA
CDR3 protein: CASSLVTGITEAFF
CDR3 DNA: TGTGCCAGCAGCTTGGTGACAGGGATCACTGAAGCTTTCTTT

V gene: TRBV23-1
J gene: TRBJ2-5
D gene: TRBD1
clone size: NA
CDR3 protein: CASCHRDRVFCETQYF
CDR3 DNA: TGCGCCAGCTGTCACCGGGACAGGGTATTTTGTGAGACCCAGTACTTC

V gene: TRBV15
J gene: TRBJ2-6
D gene: NA
clone size: NA
CDR3 protein: CATSRAGSGANVLTF
CDR3 DNA: TGTGCCACCAGCAGAGCAGGGTCTGGGGCCAACGTCCTGACTTTC

V gene: TRBV30
J gene: TRBJ1-6
D gene: NA
clone size: NA
CDR3 protein: CAGPAGATLHF
CDR3 DNA: TGTGCCGGCCCGGCAGGCGCCACCCTCCACTTT

V gene: TRBV7-9
J gene: TRBJ1-1
D gene: TRBD1
clone size: NA
CDR3 protein: CASTVGTGGHTEAFF
CDR3 DNA: TGTGCCAGCACCGTAGGGACAGGGGGCCACACTGAAGCTTTCTTT

V gene: TRBV4-3
J gene: TRBJ2-2
D gene: NA
clone size: once
CDR3 protein: CASSQAGMGTGELFF
CDR3 DNA: TGCGCCAGCAGCCAAGCCGGGATGGGCACCGGGGAGCTGTTTTTT

V gene: TRBV6-5
J gene: TRBJ2-2
D gene: TRBD1
clone size: NA
CDR3 protein: CASSKQGNGELFF
CDR3 DNA: TGTGCCAGCAGTAAACAGGGGAATGGGGAGCTGTTTTTT

V gene: TRBV27
J gene: TRBJ1-6
D gene: NA
clone size: NA
CDR3 protein: CASSLSRTVYNSPLHF
CDR3 DNA: TGTGCCAGCAGTTTATCGAGGACAGTTTATAATTCACCCCTCCACTTT

V gene: TRBV6-2/TRBV6-3
J gene: TRBJ1-1
D gene: TRBD1
clone size: NA
CDR3 protein: CASSLDRVNTEAFF
CDR3 DNA: TGTGCCAGCAGCCTCGACAGGGTGAACACTGAAGCTTTCTTT

V gene: TRBV27
J gene: TRBJ1-2
D gene: NA
clone size: NA
CDR3 protein: CASSPSTDYGYTF
CDR3 DNA: TGTGCCAGCAGTCCCTCGACAGACTATGGCTACACCTTC

V gene: TRBV18
J gene: TRBJ2-3
D gene: NA
clone size: NA
CDR3 protein: CASSPPLAGDTQYF
CDR3 DNA: TGTGCCAGCTCACCACCGCTAGCAGGAGATACGCAGTATTTT

V gene: TRBV28
J gene: TRBJ2-5
D gene: NA
clone size: few
CDR3 protein: CASSPLRTGIRETQYF
CDR3 DNA: TGTGCCAGCAGCCCCCTTAGAACAGGGATTCGAGAGACCCAGTACTTC

V gene: TRBV19
J gene: TRBJ1-1
D gene: TRBD1
clone size: NA
CDR3 protein: CAASRTGVSNTEAFF
CDR3 DNA: TGTGCCGCGTCGAGGACAGGGGTCTCGAACACTGAAGCTTTCTTT

V gene: TRBV5-4
J gene: TRBJ2-7
D gene: TRBD2
clone size: NA
CDR3 protein: CASSWGTSGDYEQYF
CDR3 DNA: TGTGCCAGCAGCTGGGGGACTAGCGGAGACTACGAGCAGTACTTC

V gene: TRBV10-3
J gene: TRBJ2-7
D gene: TRBD2
clone size: NA
CDR3 protein: CAISEDAGDGYEQYF
CDR3 DNA: TGTGCCATCAGTGAGGATGCGGGAGATGGGTACGAGCAGTACTTC

V gene: TRBV10-3
J gene: TRBJ2-3
D gene: NA
clone size: NA
CDR3 protein: CAISEGGAGDTQYF
CDR3 DNA: TGTGCCATCAGTGAGGGAGGGGCGGGAGATACGCAGTATTTT

V gene: TRBV7-2
J gene: TRBJ2-7
D gene: NA
clone size: NA
CDR3 protein: CASSFDRSSYEQYF
CDR3 DNA: TGTGCCAGCAGCTTCGACAGAAGCTCCTACGAGCAGTACTTC

V gene: TRBV6-5
J gene: TRBJ2-1
D gene: NA
clone size: NA
CDR3 protein: CASAGQRPNEQFF
CDR3 DNA: TGTGCCAGCGCGGGACAGAGGCCAAATGAGCAGTTCTTC

V gene: TRBV29-1
J gene: TRBJ1-5
D gene: NA
clone size: NA
CDR3 protein: CSVSETSENQPQHF
CDR3 DNA: TGCAGCGTTTCCGAGACATCGGAAAATCAGCCCCAGCATTTT